Sequencing of this TCR beta chain was carried out in a study of T cells expressing NK-cell markers (dated by TCRdb to the early 2020s). About the investigation overall: TCR beta-chain repertoires were profiled in sorted CD3+CD56+NKG2C+, CD3+CD56+NKG2C- and CD3+CD56-NKG2C+ T-cell subsets from several donors. Among the eight sequenced donors, seven were HCMV-seropositive and one was HCMV-seronegative. The eight sequenced donors were randomly selected healthy volunteers, three men and five women. Libraries were sequenced as 2 x 150 bp reads on Illumina HiSeq 2000/2500, MiSeq or NextSeq. What the research found in general, with its limitations: In a handful of donors, the dominant CD3+CD56+NKG2C+ clonotypes were among the top 10 CD8+ clonotypes and accounted for about 1.0-7.5% of CD8+ T cells. Whether the expanded NKG2C-expressing T cell clones were specific for HCMV antigens was left unclear. Those dominant clonotypes were again the most abundant among CD3+CD56-NKG2C+ cells in a handful of donors, at roughly 25-65%.

With regard to this clonotype: What antigen it recognizes has not been identified.

TCRdb names Illumina HiSeq 2000 as the instrument used. TCR beta cDNA libraries were made by 5'RACE template switching that added a universal primer site and unique molecular identifiers. cDNA synthesis was primed from the TCR beta constant segment and was followed by two successive PCR amplification steps. The authors' analysis ran thus. MIGEC was used to demultiplex reads and group reads by UMI, and MiTCR was used to assemble and quantify clonotypes. To exclude erroneous sequences, any TCR cDNA sequence not supported by at least two reads was discarded. The tcR package was used for downstream repertoire analysis, and clonotypes were matched between fractions using CDR3 nucleotide sequence together with V segment. Antigen specificity was annotated against VDJdb with VDJmatch, allowing one amino acid substitution in CDR3. The reads underwent TCRdb reprocessing, giving one record for each CDR3 protein sequence and no DNA. These V and J calls derive from TCRdb rather than the authors' analysis. The table of this sample itemizes 550,000 to 600,000 distinct CDR3 sequences. The ten largest clones take up 3.5% to 4.5% of the sample.

HCMV-specific IgG was detected in serum with a commercial ELISA kit to determine HCMV serostatus. Ficoll density gradient centrifugation was used to isolate peripheral blood mononuclear cells from blood. Taken from the germline V gene, the CDR1 and CDR2 loops are SGHRS and YFSETQ. The CDR3 goes from the cysteine to the phenylalanine over 13 residues. DNA is not recorded here. The receptor's source is a man aged 18 to 29 in good health. Donor details come from another sample of the same person, matched by shared clones. The sample was blood T cells: a sorted CD56 or NKG2C T cell subset, CD4+ or CD8+ T cells, or bulk PBMC T cells (not recorded which). This chain is built from TRBV5-1 and TRBJ1-5. The CDR3 region: CASRSSAGQPQHF.